This T cell receptor delta chain was recorded in a study of gamma-delta chains in newborns, infants, children. TCRdb ran CATT on the reads. The table includes 5,700 or so delta-chain clones, 14% to 15% detected once. This clone was picked up many times. The CDR3 extends over 19 amino acids. The V segment lost 1 base and the J segment 0 bases; nucleotides outside the gene matches: 6. CDR1 is GEAIGNYY, CDR2 EKD, per germline. The material sequenced was blood, taken at baseline. This clonotype originated in a child who was a newborn, infant or young child, either healthy, febrile or measles-vaccinated (not recorded which). J is TRDJ3 and V is TRDV2, with TRDD3 matching over 9 bases. CDR3 sequence reads: CACDTILGEPSWDTRQMFF. The CDR3, as DNA: TGTGCCTGTGACACAATACTGGGGGAGCCCTCCTGGGACACCCGACAGATGTTTTTC.